Below, 19 T cell receptor beta chains from the same sample are listed, as sequenced in a study of blood T cell repertoires in COVID-19. Libraries were prepared by immunoSEQ multiplex PCR; TCRdb keeps only in-frame clonotypes and omits some of them. This table holds 200,000 to 250,000 clones, about 89% found once. The sequencing sample was made of PBMCs or T cells enriched from blood (not recorded which). The receptor set was obtained from a young woman who had recovered from COVID-19.

This chain connects TRBV9 to TRBJ2-1; 10 nucleotides line up with TRBD1. V was pared by 5 bases and J by 5 bases, with 10 bases of the junction left unmatched. Germline V lookup: CDR1 SGDLS, CDR2 YYNGEE. The CDR3 runs to 16 residues. CDR3 region: CASSFGTGVRHNEQFF. DNA for the CDR3: TGTGCCAGCAGTTTTGGGACAGGGGTGAGGCACAATGAGCAGTTCTTC.

The chain employs TRBV4-1 and TRBJ2-1, with 8 bases lining up with TRBD2. The CDR3 is 15 residues long. V lost 1 base and J lost 4; bases outside the gene matches: 3. The germline CDR1 and CDR2 sequences are MGHRA and YSYEKL. The CDR3 coding sequence is TGCGCCAGCAGCCAAGCGCAGCGGGGGTACAATGAGCAGTTCTTC. Translating gives CASSQAQRGYNEQFF.

The chain couples TRBV3-1 (or the pseudogene TRBV3-2) to TRBJ2-7, with 9 bases identical to TRBD2. CDR1 LGHDT and CDR2 YNNKEL come from the germline V gene (reference sequence). The CDR3 has 16 residues. After removal of 1 base from V and 0 bases from J, the junction contained 4 bases not matched to a gene. The CDR3 region has the DNA TGTGCCAGCAGCCAAGGGTTTAGCGGGGGCTCCTACGAGCAGTACTTC. This codes for CASSQGFSGGSYEQYF.

The chain recombines TRBV7-6 with TRBJ2-7; 11 nucleotides align to TRBD2. Per the germline V gene, CDR1 is SGHVS and CDR2 is FNYEAQ. With 3 bases clipped from V and 2 bases from J, the junction kept 12 bases outside the gene matches. CDR3 length equals 18 residues. The CDR3 spells CASSFVGGTSGAPYEQYF. The DNA for the CDR3 is TGTGCCAGCAGCTTCGTGGGCGGGACTAGCGGAGCCCCCTACGAGCAGTACTTC.

V is TRBV7-2 and J is TRBJ1-2; TRBD1 matches at 9 bases. The trim removed 1 base at V and 3 bases at J, leaving 6 bases unmatched. The V gene's germline CDR1 is SGHTA and CDR2 FQGNSA. The CDR3 runs to 16 residues. The CDR3 sequence: CASSLGSGQGHYGYTF. CDR3 nucleotide sequence: TGTGCCAGCAGCTTAGGATCGGGACAGGGACACTATGGCTACACCTTC. Filled out from reference TRBV7-2 and TRBJ1-2, the complete variable domain reads GAGVSQSPSNKVTEKGKDVELRCDPISGHTALYWYRQSLGQGLEFLIYFQGNSAPDKSGLPSDRFSAERTGGSVSTLTIQRTQQEDSAVYLCASSLGSGQGHYGYTFGSGTRLTVV.

The chain uses TRBV7-3 and TRBJ1-5; D might be TRBD1 (5 bases). The germline V gene has CDR1 SGHTA and CDR2 FQGTGA. The CDR3 runs 13 residues. Trimming took 6 bases from V and 4 from J, leaving 10 bases between them. The CDR3 protein is CASSHGANQPQHF. In DNA form, the CDR3 reads TGTGCCAGCAGTCATGGGGCTAATCAGCCCCAGCATTTT.

This CDR3 is CASGRQGSGTEAFF. CDR3 DNA sequence: TGTGCCAGTGGGAGACAGGGGTCGGGCACTGAAGCTTTCTTT. The chain joins TRBV19 to TRBJ1-1; 8 bases fit TRBD1. Germline-derived CDR1 and CDR2 are LNHDA and SQIVND (reference sequence). The CDR3 has 14 residues. The V and J ends lost 8 bases and 4 bases, in that order; junction bases with no gene match: 9. Based on the CDR3 plus reference TRBV19 and TRBJ1-1, the full variable domain is DGGITQSPKYLFRKEGQNVTLSCEQNLNHDAMYWYRQDPGQGLRLIYYSQIVNDFQKGDIAEGYSVSREKKESFPLTVTSAQKNPTAFYLCASGRQGSGTEAFFGQGTRLTVV.

The J gene is TRBJ2-7, the V gene TRBV7-2; tentative D call: TRBD1 (5 bases). This CDR3 is built from 14 residues. Germline assignment: CDR1 SGHTA and CDR2 FQGNSA. The V gene lost 8 bases and the J gene lost 5 bases, with 19 bases spanning the gap. The CDR3 region has the DNA TGTGCCAGCGCCCCAGGGTATTTTGTAGACGAGCAGTACTTC. It encodes CASAPGYFVDEQYF.

The chain is built from TRBV7-8 and TRBJ1-5; weak D call: TRBD1 (6 bases). The length of the CDR3 is 16 residues. V lost 4 bases and J 4 bases, leaving 17 bases between the germline ends. The germline CDR1 and CDR2 sequences are SGHVS and FQNEAQ. The CDR3 region has the DNA TGTGCCAGCAGCTATAATGCCAGGGGCATTAATCAGCCCCAGCATTTT. Encoded protein: CASSYNARGINQPQHF.

The J gene is TRBJ2-7, the V gene TRBV24-1; TRBD2 might be the D (6 bases). The germline CDR1 and CDR2 sequences are KGHDR and SFDVKD. V was pared by 4 bases and J by 5 bases, with 11 bases between. The CDR3 contains 13 residues. The CDR3 DNA reads TGTGCCACCAGTGAGGCGGGACGGGACGAGCAGTACTTC. Translation gives CATSEAGRDEQYF.

This chain links TRBV9 with TRBJ2-1; 8 bases agree with TRBD1. Per the germline V gene, CDR1 is SGDLS and CDR2 is YYNGEE. V lost 0 bases to trimming and J lost 5 bases; unmatched junction nucleotides: 1. The CDR3 sequence is 14 residues long. The chain's CDR3 is CASSVGTGNNEQFF. The CDR3 DNA reads TGTGCCAGCAGCGTAGGGACAGGGAACAATGAGCAGTTCTTC.

CDR3 amino acids: CASSSRVRVGETQYF. Here the CDR3 DNA reads TGTGCCAGCAGCTCCAGGGTTAGGGTCGGGGAGACCCAGTACTTC. The chain links TRBV11-1 to TRBJ2-5; D perhaps matches TRBD1 (5 bases). The V gene's germline CDR1 is SGHAT and CDR2 FQDESV (reference sequence). The CDR3 runs 15 residues. Trimming left V 4 bases short and J 5 bases short, with 17 bases between.

The chain couples TRBV10-3 to TRBJ2-1, with 7 nucleotides matching TRBD2. CDR1 is ENHRY and CDR2 is SYGVKD in the germline V gene. The CDR3 contains 14 residues. With 7 bases clipped from V and 4 bases from J, the junction kept 7 bases outside the gene matches. The CDR3 protein is CAITGGGDYNEQFF. The CDR3 DNA is TGTGCCATCACGGGGGGAGGCGATTACAATGAGCAGTTCTTC.

J is TRBJ2-7 and V is TRBV18; D perhaps matches TRBD2 (6 bases). V was trimmed by 4 bases and J by 0 bases, leaving 10 bases between them. From germline, CDR1 is KGHSH and CDR2 LQKENI. CDR3 length: 14 residues. This chain's CDR3 is CASSHGSLSYEQYF. CDR3 DNA: TGTGCCAGCTCACACGGGAGCCTCTCCTACGAGCAGTACTTC.

This chain links TRBV7-2 with TRBJ2-7; 7 bases are shared with TRBD1. Germline CDR1 and CDR2: SGHTA and FQGNSA. The length of the CDR3 is 14 residues. J lost 1 base, V lost 4 bases, and 4 bases had no gene match. The CDR3 DNA reads as TGTGCCAGCAGCTCCTCCAGGGGGTCCTACGAGCAGTACTTC. Its translation is CASSSSRGSYEQYF.

V usage is TRBV4-3 and J usage is TRBJ2-3; TRBD2 matches at 7 bases. Germline V CDR1 and CDR2: LGHNA, YSLEER. V lost 4 bases to trimming and J lost 1 base; unmatched junction nucleotides: 2. This CDR3 comprises 14 residues. CDR3 in DNA: TGCGCCAGCAGCCCTACTAGCGGCACAGATACGCAGTATTTT. Translation gives CASSPTSGTDTQYF.

The chain links TRBV7-6 to TRBJ1-6; TRBD1 might be the D (5 bases). Germline values: CDR1 SGHVS, CDR2 FNYEAQ. V was clipped by 2 bases and J by 6 bases, with 11 bases between them. The CDR3 consists of 15 residues. In nucleotides, the CDR3 is TGTGCCAGCAGCTTAAGGGGTTCGGGTAATTCACCCCTCCACTTT. Its protein product is CASSLRGSGNSPLHF.

The chain couples TRBV6-5 to TRBJ2-7; TRBD2 might be the D (6 bases). From germline, CDR1 is MNHEY and CDR2 SVGAGI. Trimming left V 6 bases short and J 3 bases short, with 9 bases between. The CDR3 covers 12 residues. The CDR3 DNA follows: TGTGCCAGCAGGGCGGGGAACTACGAGCAGTACTTC. Translation: CASRAGNYEQYF.

The chain uses TRBV18 and TRBJ2-2; D remains ambiguous. This CDR3 spans 14 amino acids. Looked up from germline, CDR1 is KGHSH and CDR2 is LQKENI. V gave up 6 bases and J gave up 4 bases, with 12 bases separating them. CDR3 amino acids: CASSVASLTGELFF. CDR3 coding DNA: TGTGCCAGCTCCGTAGCTTCTCTCACCGGGGAGCTGTTTTTT.